These 10 T cell receptor beta chains were all obtained from the same sample, sequenced in a study of shared clonotypes between healthy human individuals. Repertoires were generated with immunoSEQ multiplex PCR, while TCRdb's copy carries only in-frame clones and drops some. The sample shows about 2.4 million clones, approximately 93% of them seen only once. Sequences were obtained from naive CD4+ T cells from PBMCs. Subset defined: CD45RA+ positively selected. These receptors all stem from a man in his late teens or twenties in good health. Some clones in this sample may be carry-over from other donors' samples.

The chain employs TRBV11-2 and TRBJ2-2; D could derive from TRBD1 or TRBD2 (5 bases each). This CDR3 region has 17 residues. V was clipped by 2 bases and J by 5 bases, with 18 bases between them. CDR1 SGHAT and CDR2 FQNNGV come from the germline V gene. The CDR3 loop is CASSLTARDDVTGELFF. CDR3 bases: TGTGCCAGCAGCTTAACGGCCCGGGACGACGTGACCGGGGAGCTGTTTTTT.

This chain links TRBV18 with TRBJ2-7, with 7 bases that match TRBD2. Germline lookup yields CDR1 KGHSH and CDR2 LQKENI. The CDR3 is 14 amino acids. V lost 0 bases and J lost 5; bases outside the gene matches: 4. The CDR3 DNA is TGTGCCAGCTCACCACCGGCTAGCGGCCACGAGCAGTACTTC. It specifies CASSPPASGHEQYF.

The chain is built from TRBV23-1 and TRBJ2-1; the match to TRBD1 covers 8 bases. TRBV23-1 is filed as an ORF, its function uncertain. This CDR3 is built from 15 residues. J lost 5 bases, V lost 3 bases, and 6 bases had no gene match. CDR3 protein: CASSQAQGENNEQFF. The DNA for the CDR3 is TGCGCCAGCAGTCAGGCACAGGGGGAGAACAATGAGCAGTTCTTC.

This clone came up a few times. The chain recombines TRBV4-1 with TRBJ1-1; the match to TRBD1 covers 8 bases. The junction had 5 bases not matched to a gene; V was cut back by 3 bases and J by 5 bases. Per germline, CDR1 MGHRA and CDR2 YSYEKL. This CDR3 contains 14 residues. CDR3 loop: CASSHPTGETEAFF. As DNA, the CDR3 is TGCGCCAGCAGCCACCCGACAGGGGAGACTGAAGCTTTCTTT.

On this clone itself: The sample holds other DNA sequences that translate to the same CDR3. This rearrangement joins TRBV5-1 to TRBJ1-1; D might be TRBD1 (6 bases). Germline values: CDR1 SGHRS, CDR2 YFSETQ. V shed 2 bases and J shed 5 bases, with 10 bases lying between them. The CDR3 is made up of 13 amino acids. DNA for the CDR3: TGCGCCAGCAGCTTAACAGGGAATACTGAAGCTTTCTTT. Its protein product is CASSLTGNTEAFF.

This rearrangement joins TRBV11-3 to TRBJ1-1; D is undetermined. Germline V lookup: CDR1 SGHNT, CDR2 YENEEA. Trimming left V 5 bases short and J 7 bases short, with 11 bases between. This CDR3 is 12 amino acids long. CDR3 in amino acids: CASSTTRGEAFF. CDR3 DNA sequence: TGTGCCAGCAGCACTACGCGGGGTGAAGCTTTCTTT.

The chain's CDR3 is CASSLGTQETQYF. Written as DNA, the CDR3 is TGTGCCAGCAGCTTAGGGACTCAAGAGACCCAGTACTTC. The chain joins TRBV6-1 to TRBJ2-5; perhaps TRBD2 as D (6 bases). The ends were cut back, 6 bases at V and 2 bases at J, with 10 bases in the middle. The CDR3 covers 13 residues. Germline CDR1 MNHNS, CDR2 SASEGT.

V is TRBV5-4 and J is TRBJ1-5; TRBD1 might be the D (6 bases). V was trimmed by 4 bases and J by 8 bases, leaving 13 bases between them. The CDR3 contains 13 residues. Germline CDR1 is SGHNT and CDR2 is YYREEE (reference sequence). The CDR3 DNA reads TGTGCCAGCAGCACACAGGGCAGGAAGCCCCAGCATTTT. Protein sequence: CASSTQGRKPQHF. Full variable domain (remainder filled in from reference TRBV5-4 and TRBJ1-5): ETGVTQSPTHLIKTRGQQVTLRCSSQSGHNTVSWYQQALGQGPQFIFQYYREEENGRGNFPPRFSGLQFPNYSSELNVNALELDDSALYLCASSTQGRKPQHFGDGTRLSIL.

The chain links TRBV6-5 to TRBJ1-5, with D possibly being TRBD1 (6 bases). V lost 6 bases and J 7 bases, leaving 16 bases between the germline ends. Germline CDR1 and CDR2: MNHEY and SVGAGI. There are 14 residues in the CDR3. In DNA form, the CDR3 reads TGTGCCAGCAGCGACAGGAGGAGGGACCAGCCCCAGCATTTT. It is translated as CASSDRRRDQPQHF.

This chain links TRBV6-5 with TRBJ2-7, with TRBD1 matching 7 bases. With V trimmed by 2 bases and J by 5 bases, 6 bases remained unmatched. The germline CDR1 and CDR2 sequences are MNHEY and SVGAGI. The CDR3 length is 14 residues. The chain's CDR3 is CASSYQITGDEQYF. In DNA form, the CDR3 reads TGTGCCAGCAGTTACCAAATAACAGGGGACGAGCAGTACTTC.